This TCR beta chain was identified in a study of blood T cell repertoires in COVID-19. The CDR3 loop spans 13 amino acids. Germline CDR1 reads SGHNT; CDR2 reads YENEEA. V lost 2 bases to trimming and J lost 4 bases, with 8 bases between them. Method: immunoSEQ multiplex PCR; TCRdb's copy keeps in-frame clones and lacks some. The sample yields roughly 310,000 clones, around 89% seen once. Participants came from around 25 US areas, aged roughly 18 to 89 years. Participant-reported clinical history was the basis for cohort assignment. Two negative PCRs, clearance, or symptom resolution were required of recovered Cohort 3 donors.

The sequenced material came from PBMCs or T cells enriched from blood (not recorded which). This sequence originates from a woman aged 40 to 50 who had recovered from COVID-19. The V and J genes are TRBV11-3 and TRBJ1-2; D is unresolved. The CDR3 DNA reads TGTGCCAGCAGCTTACAGAACCTCTATGGCTACACCTTC. Translation gives CASSLQNLYGYTF.